The 17 T cell receptor beta chains reported below all come from one sample, sequenced in a study of cytomegalovirus exposure and HLA in healthy donors. A multiplex PCR was run with 60 Vbeta primers and 13 Jbeta primers. Assay used: immunoSEQ multiplex PCR; TCRdb lists only in-frame clones, some missing. This table has around 130,000 clones, around 75% appearing once. Sequenced: PBMCs. The receptors come from a woman aged 40 to 50 in good health and CMV-seropositive.

This rearrangement joins TRBV9 to TRBJ2-3; 9 bases fit TRBD2. Germline CDR1 and CDR2: SGDLS and YYNGEE. The CDR3 is 15 amino acids. V lost 0 bases and J lost 4; bases outside the gene matches: 3. CDR3 loop: CASSVGGRAPDTQYF. CDR3 in DNA: TGTGCCAGCAGCGTAGGCGGGAGGGCCCCAGATACGCAGTATTTT.

The V call is TRBV28, the J call TRBJ1-2, with 9 bases lining up with TRBD1. This CDR3 comprises 14 residues. Germline V gene sequence: CDR1 MDHEN, CDR2 SYDVKM. V lost 2 bases to trimming and J lost 5 bases; unmatched junction nucleotides: 3. CDR3 in amino acids: CASSLADRGYGYTF. The CDR3 DNA reads as TGTGCCAGCAGTTTAGCGGACAGGGGATATGGCTACACCTTC.

The gene calls are TRBV6-4 and TRBJ2-1, with 14 nucleotides matching TRBD2. J gave up 8 bases and V 6 bases, and 24 bases lay outside the gene matches. The length of the CDR3 is 21 residues. CDR1 and CDR2 from the germline V gene are MRHNA and SNTAGT. The CDR3 is CASSDKVPTGTSGRDDYEQFF. CDR3 sequence (DNA): TGTGCCAGCAGCGACAAGGTGCCGACGGGGACTAGCGGGAGAGATGACTATGAGCAGTTCTTC.

In its sample, this clone was seen a few times. This chain uses TRBV4-2 with TRBJ2-1, with TRBD2 matching over 7 bases. J gave up 2 bases and V 0 bases, and 7 bases lay outside the gene matches. From germline, CDR1 is LGHNA and CDR2 YNFKEQ. CDR3 length: 17 residues. Written as DNA, the CDR3 is TGTGCCAGCAGCCAAGATGGGGCGGGAGAGGCCTACAATGAGCAGTTCTTC. Protein: CASSQDGAGEAYNEQFF.

The J gene is TRBJ2-7, the V gene TRBV4-3; 7 bases line up with TRBD2. Losses at the gene ends were 0 bases for V and 3 bases for J; bases not matched to a gene: 8. Germline-derived CDR1 and CDR2 are LGHNA and YSLEER. The CDR3 loop spans 16 amino acids. CDR3 sequence reads: CASSQDHSGTLYEQYF. As DNA, the CDR3 is TGCGCCAGCAGCCAAGATCACAGCGGGACCCTCTACGAGCAGTACTTC.

The chain is built from TRBV5-1 and TRBJ1-6; 9 bases are shared with TRBD1. The CDR3 spans 15 residues. The germline V gene encodes CDR1 SGHRS and CDR2 YFSETQ. Trimming at V came to 2 bases and at J to 6 bases, leaving 3 bases not matched to a gene. CDR3 region: CASSFNRGPNSPLHF. CDR3 DNA: TGCGCCAGCAGCTTTAACAGGGGGCCTAATTCACCCCTCCACTTT.

This clone came up a few times. This chain connects TRBV4-3 to TRBJ2-3, with 14 bases aligning to TRBD2. The CDR3 runs 19 residues. With 1 base clipped from V and 3 bases from J, the junction kept 9 bases outside the gene matches. Germline assignment: CDR1 LGHNA and CDR2 YSLEER. CDR3 sequence (DNA): TGCGCCAGCAGCCAAGCGGTCGGGACTAGCGGGAGAGAGACAGATACGCAGTATTTT. Translating it yields CASSQAVGTSGRETDTQYF.

The chain joins TRBV5-1 to TRBJ2-3, with TRBD2 as a possible D gene (7 bases). Germline CDR1 reads SGHRS; CDR2 reads YFSETQ. This CDR3 spans 20 amino acids. V lost 1 base and J lost 0, with 24 bases in between. The DNA for the CDR3 is TGCGCCAGCAGCTTGAGGGGGGGGCTATCAACCTCCACTAGCACAGATACGCAGTATTTT. Its translation is CASSLRGGLSTSTSTDTQYF.

The chain employs TRBV5-1 and TRBJ1-3; perhaps TRBD1 as D (6 bases). Germline CDR1 reads SGHRS; CDR2 reads YFSETQ. The CDR3 has 14 amino acids. The V end lost 4 bases, the J end lost 4 bases, and 12 bases lay between the germline ends. CDR3 nucleotides: TGCGCCAGCAGCCCTGGGGGGGCCGGAAACACCATATATTTT. This codes for CASSPGGAGNTIYF. Together with reference TRBV5-1 and TRBJ1-3, the CDR3 gives the full variable domain: KAGVTQTPRYLIKTRGQQVTLSCSPISGHRSVSWYQQTPGQGLQFLFEYFSETQRNKGNFPGRFSGRQFSNSRSEMNVSTLELGDSALYLCASSPGGAGNTIYFGEGSWLTVV.

The V gene is TRBV6-5, the J gene TRBJ2-1; 13 nucleotides line up with TRBD2. With V trimmed by 2 bases and J by 9 bases, 4 bases remained unmatched. Germline V gives CDR1 MNHEY, CDR2 SVGAGI. The CDR3 spans 15 residues. In DNA, the CDR3 is TGTGCCAGCAGTTACACTAGCGGGGGGGCCACTGAGCAGTTCTTC. Protein product: CASSYTSGGATEQFF.

This clone was recorded a few times. The genes are TRBV30 and TRBJ1-5, with D unresolved. The germline gives CDR1 GTSNPN, CDR2 SVGIG (reference sequence). The CDR3 extends over 12 amino acids. With 3 bases removed from V and 4 bases from J, the gap between germline ends came to 7 bases. CDR3: CAWRYPNQPQHF. CDR3 sequence (DNA): TGTGCCTGGAGATATCCGAATCAGCCCCAGCATTTT.

This chain links TRBV6-1 with TRBJ2-2; TRBD1 is a possible D gene (6 bases). CDR1 and CDR2 from the germline V gene are MNHNS and SASEGT. The CDR3 has 14 residues. V dropped 11 bases and J dropped 2 bases, with 15 bases sitting between them. The chain's CDR3 is CAGQGSYNTGELFF. CDR3 DNA: TGTGCCGGTCAGGGGAGCTATAACACCGGGGAGCTGTTTTTT.

The chain has TRBV28 and TRBJ2-1, with D tentatively TRBD1 (5 bases). The germline CDR1 and CDR2 sequences are MDHEN and SYDVKM. Between the trimmed V and J ends, which lost 3 bases and 2 bases, there was a span of 8 bases. The CDR3 totals 14 residues. CDR3 nucleotide sequence: TGTGCCAGCAGTTTGGGGCTCCCCTACAATGAGCAGTTCTTC. Residues: CASSLGLPYNEQFF.

In DNA form, the CDR3 reads TGTGCCAGCAGCTTAGGAACCCTTCATGAGGAAAAACTGTTTTTT. Its translation is CASSLGTLHEEKLFF. V gene TRBV7-2 combines with J gene TRBJ1-4, with D uncertain. In germline, CDR1 is SGHTA, CDR2 FQGNSA. V lost 1 base to trimming and J lost 8 bases, with 14 bases between them. The CDR3 sequence is 15 residues long.

This clone was counted only a few times. The V and J genes are TRBV9 and TRBJ2-6, with D unresolved. From germline, CDR1 is SGDLS and CDR2 YYNGEE. V dropped 3 bases and J dropped 2 bases, with 6 bases sitting between them. The CDR3 is made up of 14 amino acids. The CDR3 DNA reads as TGTGCCAGCAGCGACCGAGCTGGGGCCAACGTCCTGACTTTC. It specifies CASSDRAGANVLTF. Filled out from reference TRBV9 and TRBJ2-6, the complete variable domain reads DSGVTQTPKHLITATGQRVTLRCSPRSGDLSVYWYQQSLDQGLQFLIQYYNGEERAKGNILERFSAQQFPDLHSELNLSSLELGDSALYFCASSDRAGANVLTFGAGSRLTVL.

This clone occurred a few times. The CDR3 DNA sequence: TGTGCCAGCAGTGAAAGGGGAGGGGGGCTCTCTAACTATGGCTACACCTTC. This translates into CASSERGGGLSNYGYTF. The V and J genes are TRBV6-1 and TRBJ1-2, with D possibly matching TRBD1 (6 bases). From germline, CDR1 is MNHNS and CDR2 SASEGT. Deletions cut 2 bases from V and 0 bases from J, with 16 bases between. This CDR3 spans 17 amino acids.

The J gene is TRBJ1-5, the V gene TRBV6-5, with TRBD1 matching over 10 bases. Germline loops: CDR1 MNHEY, CDR2 SVGAGI. The CDR3 is made up of 13 amino acids. The J segment lost 5 bases and the V segment lost 6 bases, leaving 1 base of the junction unmatched. The CDR3 region is CASRTGGDQPQHF. The CDR3 DNA reads as TGTGCCAGCAGGACAGGGGGCGATCAGCCCCAGCATTTT.